A single sample is the source of the 12 T cell receptor beta chains below, sequenced in a study of cytomegalovirus exposure and HLA in healthy donors. 60 Vbeta and 13 Jbeta primers were used in PCR. Method: immunoSEQ multiplex PCR; TCRdb's copy keeps in-frame clones and lacks some. The sample contains about 72,000 clones, over 50% of which appear only once. The specimen sequenced was PBMCs. These TCRs come from a middle-aged man in good health and CMV-seropositive.

The chain carries TRBV2 and TRBJ1-3; D might be TRBD1 (6 bases). V was trimmed by 0 bases and J by 5 bases, leaving 11 bases between them. Germline CDR1 reads SNHLY; CDR2 reads FYNNEI. The CDR3 consists of 15 residues. The CDR3 protein is CASSEAGASRNTIYF. Written as DNA, the CDR3 is TGTGCCAGCAGTGAAGCGGGGGCATCACGAAACACCATATATTTT.

The chain combines TRBV9 with TRBJ1-2, with 11 nucleotides matching TRBD1. With 4 bases clipped from V and 5 bases from J, the junction kept 7 bases outside the gene matches. The germline gives CDR1 SGDLS, CDR2 YYNGEE. The CDR3 consists of 15 residues. The CDR3 sequence: CASSPGTGGRYGYTF. CDR3 nucleotide sequence: TGTGCCAGCAGCCCAGGGACAGGGGGGCGATATGGCTACACCTTC.

DNA of the CDR3: TGTGCCAGCTCACCACGGACAGTCTCTGGAAACACCATATATTTT. Residues: CASSPRTVSGNTIYF. V is TRBV18 and J is TRBJ1-3; D may be TRBD1 (6 bases). The length of the CDR3 is 15 residues. CDR1 is KGHSH, CDR2 LQKENI, per germline. Trimming took 1 base from V and 0 from J, leaving 7 bases between them.

The rearrangement joins TRBV7-3 to TRBJ2-5; possible D gene TRBD1, 6 bases. Germline V gene sequence: CDR1 SGHTA, CDR2 FQGTGA. V was cut by 4 bases and J by 3 bases, with 12 bases left in between. This CDR3 spans 14 amino acids. The CDR3 sequence: CASSSFGQKETQYF. CDR3 nucleotides: TGTGCCAGCAGCTCCTTCGGACAGAAAGAGACCCAGTACTTC.

This rearrangement joins TRBV30 to TRBJ2-7; 14 bases agree with TRBD2. This CDR3 is 18 amino acids long. V dropped 3 bases and J dropped 3; count of bases not matched to a gene: 13. The germline V gene has CDR1 GTSNPN and CDR2 SVGIG (reference sequence). The CDR3 bases are TGTGCCTGGAGCCCAGCCGGGACTAGCGGGGGCCTTTTCTACGAGCAGTACTTC. It yields the protein CAWSPAGTSGGLFYEQYF.

V usage is TRBV7-6 and J usage is TRBJ2-5; D unclear. CDR3 length: 15 residues. CDR1 and CDR2 (germline): SGHVS, FNYEAQ. V was trimmed by 0 bases and J by 4 bases, leaving 12 bases between them. The CDR3 loop is CASSLAPLGLETQYF. The CDR3 region has the DNA TGTGCCAGCAGCTTAGCGCCGTTGGGCCTAGAGACCCAGTACTTC. The variable domain in full, with the rest retrieved from reference TRBV7-6 and TRBJ2-5, is GAGVSQSPRYKVTKRGQDVALRCDPISGHVSLYWYRQALGQGPEFLTYFNYEAQQDKSGLPNDRFSAERPEGSISTLTIQRTEQRDSAMYRCASSLAPLGLETQYFGPGTRLLVL.

The genes are TRBV7-2 and TRBJ1-1; 7 nucleotides align to TRBD1. Germline V CDR1 and CDR2: SGHTA, FQGNSA. The CDR3 loop spans 14 amino acids. V lost 2 bases, J lost 8 bases, and 8 bases stayed unmatched. The CDR3 DNA reads as TGTGCCAGCAGCTTATCACCGGACAGGTTGGAAGCTTTCTTT. Translation gives CASSLSPDRLEAFF.

The chain combines TRBV2 with TRBJ2-7, with D tentatively TRBD1 (5 bases). V was cut by 5 bases and J by 6 bases, with 14 bases left in between. Germline CDR1 reads SNHLY; CDR2 reads FYNNEI. This CDR3 is built from 13 residues. The CDR3 protein is CASSSRVDTEQYF. The CDR3 nucleotides are TGTGCCAGCAGTTCTCGCGTGGACACCGAGCAGTACTTC.

The chain joins TRBV19 to TRBJ1-1; D remains unclear. V was clipped by 5 bases and J by 0 bases, with 7 bases between them. This CDR3 has 13 amino acids. Germline V gives CDR1 LNHDA, CDR2 SQIVND (reference sequence). The CDR3 protein is CASSPRVNTEAFF. CDR3 DNA: TGTGCCAGTAGTCCGCGGGTGAACACTGAAGCTTTCTTT. Based on the CDR3 plus reference TRBV19 and TRBJ1-1, the full variable domain is DGGITQSPKYLFRKEGQNVTLSCEQNLNHDAMYWYRQDPGQGLRLIYYSQIVNDFQKGDIAEGYSVSREKKESFPLTVTSAQKNPTAFYLCASSPRVNTEAFFGQGTRLTVV.

This sequence joins TRBV4-2 and TRBJ1-6; D perhaps matches TRBD1 (5 bases). Germline CDR1 is LGHNA and CDR2 is YNFKEQ. This CDR3 region has 15 residues. V lost 0 bases to trimming and J lost 7 bases, with 10 bases between them. The CDR3 coding sequence is TGTGCCAGCAGCCAAGAAACAGGATGGAATTCACCCCTCCACTTT. Its translation is CASSQETGWNSPLHF.

The V call is TRBV7-8, the J call TRBJ1-2; tentative D call: TRBD1 (5 bases). The ends were cut back, 0 bases at V and 2 bases at J, with 7 bases in the middle. This CDR3 spans 14 amino acids. Germline V gene lookup returns CDR1 SGHVS and CDR2 FQNEAQ. CDR3 amino acids: CASSLAAGNYGYTF. The CDR3 DNA reads as TGTGCCAGCAGCTTAGCAGCAGGGAACTATGGCTACACCTTC.

The chain recombines TRBV28 with TRBJ1-5; D not certain. Trimming stripped 5 bases from V and 5 bases from J, with 13 bases between. Germline lookup yields CDR1 MDHEN and CDR2 SYDVKM. The CDR3 loop spans 14 amino acids. The CDR3 is CASSQTGWDQPQHF. For the CDR3, the DNA is TGTGCCAGCAGTCAAACGGGGTGGGATCAGCCCCAGCATTTT.